These 20 T cell receptor beta chains were all obtained from the same sample, sequenced in a study of T cells in Graves' hyperthyroidism and ophthalmopathy. Amplification targeted TCR beta CDR3 regions from RNA transcripts. An initial round of RT-PCR targeting the TCR CDR3 relied on the HTBI primer set. TCRdb reanalysed the multiplex PCR reads using MiXCR and keeps one entry per CDR3 protein. Of 300,000 or so distinct CDR3 sequences listed, around a fifth are singletons. The source material was blood. These receptors came from a woman between 45 and 65 years old with Graves' hyperthyroidism.

This clonotype was detected only a few times. The CDR3 nucleotides are TGTGCCGTGGACCCGGGACCCAACTATGGCTACACCTTC. Its protein is CAVDPGPNYGYTF. V and J are TRBV2 and TRBJ1-2; D perhaps matches TRBD1 (5 bases). Per the germline V gene, CDR1 is SNHLY and CDR2 is FYNNEI. V lost 11 bases to trimming and J lost 2 bases, with 15 bases between them. This CDR3 has 13 residues.

This clonotype was seen at least ten times. V gene TRBV9 combines with J gene TRBJ2-2; possible D gene TRBD1, 6 bases. The CDR3 covers 15 residues. With 4 bases removed from V and 3 bases from J, the gap between germline ends came to 13 bases. CDR1 and CDR2 from the germline V gene are SGDLS and YYNGEE. Written as DNA, the CDR3 is TGTGCCAGCAGCAACTCGGGACACTACACCGGGGAGCTGTTTTTT. Translating it yields CASSNSGHYTGELFF.

This clonotype came up many times. This chain's CDR3 is CSARGGRAGNEQFF. As DNA, the CDR3 is TGCAGTGCTAGAGGCGGGAGGGCGGGGAATGAGCAGTTCTTC. The rearrangement links TRBV20-1 to TRBJ2-1, with 9 bases aligning to TRBD2. Germline V gene lookup returns CDR1 DFQATT and CDR2 SNEGSKA (reference sequence). V was clipped by 1 base and J by 7 bases; unmatched bases: 5. The CDR3 loop spans 14 amino acids.

The genes are TRBV9 and TRBJ1-3, with D possibly TRBD1 on 5 matching bases. From germline, CDR1 is SGDLS and CDR2 YYNGEE. The CDR3 length is 16 residues. V lost 0 bases and J lost 3, with 13 bases in between. The chain's CDR3 is CASSVATGQGGNTIYF. CDR3 DNA: TGTGCCAGCAGCGTAGCTACGGGGCAGGGTGGAAACACCATATATTTT.

This clonotype was observed a few times. The genes are TRBV6-1 and TRBJ2-2; D may match TRBD1 or TRBD2 (6 bases each). Trimming cost V 0 bases and J 6 bases, with 14 bases left between them. This CDR3 comprises 16 residues. Germline V gene sequence: CDR1 MNHNS, CDR2 SASEGT. CDR3 nucleotide sequence: TGTGCCAGCAGTGAAGCTAGGCTCGGGGGCCCCGGGGAGCTGTTTTTT. Encoded protein: CASSEARLGGPGELFF.

The chain links TRBV20-1 to TRBJ2-3; D gene uncertain. The CDR3 is 14 amino acids. CDR1 DFQATT and CDR2 SNEGSKA come from the germline V gene (reference sequence). Trimming cost V 3 bases and J 2 bases, with 12 bases left between them. CDR3 amino acids: CSARWIAHTDTQYF. The CDR3 DNA is TGCAGTGCTAGGTGGATCGCCCACACAGATACGCAGTATTTT.

Points on this clonotype: Its ends do not fully match the called genes, so a read error is possible. The chain uses TRBV6-1 and TRBJ2-3; 7 nucleotides align to TRBD2. Germline-derived CDR1 and CDR2 are MNHNS and SASEGT. CDR3 length: 15 residues. The DNA of the CDR3 is TGTGCCAGGAGTGAAGCAACTAGCGGCACAGATACGCAGTATTTT. Its translation: CARSEATSGTDTQYF.

This clonotype has a count of ten or more. This chain connects TRBV12-3 or TRBV12-4 to TRBJ1-2; D is ambiguous. This CDR3 spans 14 amino acids. V was clipped by 6 bases and J by 4 bases, with 15 bases between them. The chain's CDR3 is CASRFSGILYGYTF. The CDR3 nucleotides read TGTGCCAGCAGATTCTCGGGGATACTCTATGGCTACACCTTC.

This clonotype turned up a few times. The chain has TRBV6-5 and TRBJ1-2, with 9 positions matching TRBD1. The CDR3 sequence is 15 residues long. V lost 8 bases to trimming and J lost 0 bases; unmatched junction nucleotides: 7. Germline V gene sequence: CDR1 MNHEY, CDR2 SVGAGI. The CDR3 DNA reads as TGTGCCAGCTCCCGGGACAGGGTAGCTAACTATGGCTACACCTTC. Translation gives CASSRDRVANYGYTF.

This clonotype was recorded at least ten times. This chain connects TRBV20-1 to TRBJ1-5; 9 bases agree with TRBD1. This CDR3 contains 13 residues. Trimming cost V 3 bases and J 4 bases; bases outside gene matches: 1. In germline, CDR1 is DFQATT, CDR2 SNEGSKA (reference sequence). In nucleotides, the CDR3 is TGCAGTGCTAGGGGGACAGGGAATCAGCCCCAGCATTTT. It codes for CSARGTGNQPQHF.

This clonotype has a count of ten or more. This chain connects TRBV11-2 to TRBJ2-7, with unresolved D. The germline gives CDR1 SGHAT, CDR2 FQNNGV. The CDR3 runs to 15 residues. V gave up 1 base and J gave up 1 base, with 11 bases separating them. CDR3 coding DNA: TGTGCCAGCAGCTTAGGAATATCTGCTTCCTACGAGCAGTACTTC. Translated, it gives CASSLGISASYEQYF. The full variable domain, rest sourced from reference TRBV11-2 and TRBJ2-7, is EAGVAQSPRYKIIEKRQSVAFWCNPISGHATLYWYQQILGQGPKLLIQFQNNGVVDDSQLPKDRFSAERLKGVDSTLKIQPAKLEDSAVYLCASSLGISASYEQYFGPGTRLTVT.

There are a few counts of this clonotype. The chain has TRBV4-1 and TRBJ2-7, with D possibly matching TRBD2 (6 bases). Per the germline V gene, CDR1 is MGHRA and CDR2 is YSYEKL. The CDR3 has 15 amino acids. V dropped 4 bases and J dropped 4 bases, with 17 bases sitting between them. Here the CDR3 DNA reads TGCGCCAGCAGCCGGGACGAGAACGGGGGATACGAGCAGTACTTC. Protein: CASSRDENGGYEQYF.

V gene TRBV15 combines with J gene TRBJ1-4; tentative D call: TRBD1 (6 bases). The V gene lost 4 bases and the J gene lost 8 bases, with 11 bases spanning the gap. Germline V gives CDR1 LNHNV, CDR2 YYDKDF (reference sequence). The CDR3 is 13 amino acids. The CDR3 reads CATSILTGEKLFF. DNA for the CDR3: TGTGCCACCAGCATCCTAACAGGGGAAAAACTGTTTTTT.

This clonotype has more than one count but fewer than ten. This sequence joins TRBV28 and TRBJ2-7, with a possible D match to TRBD2 (6 bases). Germline CDR1 is MDHEN and CDR2 is SYDVKM. V was shortened by 2 bases and J by 2 bases, with 13 bases between the two germline ends. The CDR3 loop spans 15 amino acids. The CDR3 reads CASSLMAGRTYEQYF. DNA of the CDR3: TGTGCCAGCAGTTTAATGGCAGGGAGGACCTACGAGCAGTACTTC.

As concerns this clonotype: A much bigger clone sits one base away, suggesting this may be a read error. This CDR3 fails to terminate in the conserved phenylalanine or tryptophan, so it likely reflects a read error. The chain links TRBV3-1 to TRBJ2-2; weak D call: TRBD1 (8 bases). Trimming stripped 5 bases from V and 3 bases from J, with 19 bases between. The CDR3 sequence is 17 residues long. Per the germline V gene, CDR1 is LGHDT and CDR2 is YNNKEL (reference sequence). The CDR3 coding sequence is TGTGCCAGCAGCAATGGAGACAGGGGAGGGGACACCGGGGAGCTGTTTCTT. It is translated as CASSNGDRGGDTGELFL.

This clonotype was recorded at least ten times. The chain employs TRBV6-5 and TRBJ2-7; 10 bases fit TRBD1. The trim removed 5 bases at V and 3 bases at J, leaving 4 bases unmatched. This CDR3 is built from 14 residues. Germline CDR1 MNHEY, CDR2 SVGAGI. CDR3 in amino acids: CASSVGTGVYEQYF. CDR3 nucleotide sequence: TGTGCCAGCAGTGTCGGGACAGGGGTCTACGAGCAGTACTTC.

This clonotype occurred a few times. The chain carries TRBV20-1 and TRBJ2-1; perhaps D is TRBD1 or TRBD2 (5 bases each). The V gene's germline CDR1 is DFQATT and CDR2 SNEGSKA (reference sequence). The CDR3 extends over 13 amino acids. Trimming shortened V by 1 base and J by 9 bases, and 13 bases separated the two germline ends. CDR3 sequence (DNA): TGCAGTGCTAGAGTTATGGGGGATATTGAGCAGTTCTTC. Protein sequence: CSARVMGDIEQFF.

The table lists this clonotype with many counts. V is TRBV2 and J is TRBJ2-3; TRBD2 might be the D (6 bases). The CDR3 is made up of 13 amino acids. CDR1 is SNHLY and CDR2 is FYNNEI in the germline V gene. The V end lost 4 bases, the J end lost 5 bases, and 10 bases lay between the germline ends. The CDR3 spells CASSAVAVDTQYF. CDR3 sequence (DNA): TGTGCCAGCAGTGCAGTAGCGGTAGATACGCAGTATTTT.

The chain recombines TRBV19 with TRBJ2-7; D uncertain. The V gene's germline CDR1 is LNHDA and CDR2 SQIVND (reference sequence). CDR3 length equals 15 residues. Trimming shortened V by 3 bases and J by 5 bases, and 17 bases separated the two germline ends. The CDR3 reads CASSISRSYENEQYF. In DNA form, the CDR3 reads TGTGCCAGTAGTATCTCTAGGTCCTATGAAAACGAGCAGTACTTC.

This clonotype was counted many times. This rearrangement joins TRBV9 to TRBJ1-2; D is undetermined. Trimming pared 1 base from V and 9 bases from J, leaving 16 bases between. Germline V gene data show CDR1 as SGDLS and CDR2 as YYNGEE. The CDR3 spans 14 residues. The CDR3 loop is CASSVYDGRGSYTF. The CDR3 coding sequence is TGTGCCAGCAGCGTATATGACGGTCGTGGGAGCTACACCTTC. The variable domain in full, with the rest retrieved from reference TRBV9 and TRBJ1-2, is DSGVTQTPKHLITATGQRVTLRCSPRSGDLSVYWYQQSLDQGLQFLIQYYNGEERAKGNILERFSAQQFPDLHSELNLSSLELGDSALYFCASSVYDGRGSYTFGSGTRLTVV.